The 28 T cell receptor beta chains given below trace back to one sample, sequenced in a study of T cell clonality in common variable immunodeficiency. The method was immunoSEQ multiplex PCR; TCRdb's version includes in-frame clones alone and lacks a portion of them. The sample includes about 35,000 clones, none of them occurring once. Overall study findings and caveats: Reportedly, TCR beta sequences from common variable immunodeficiency showed fewer deletions and N-nucleotide insertions.

These receptors lack a known antigen. Sequencing was done on a sample of peripheral blood mononuclear cells. The receptors come from a human donor with common variable immunodeficiency.

Of note for this clone: The sequenced fragment ends 3 residues before the CDR3 boundary, so the rest is inferred from the germline J gene. The V gene is TRBV7-2, the J gene TRBJ2-7, with 8 bases fitting TRBD2. This CDR3 has 13 residues. The J segment lost 6 bases and the V segment lost 5 bases, leaving 6 bases of the junction unmatched. The germline CDR1 and CDR2 sequences are SGHTA and FQGNSA. Incomplete CDR3 DNA: TGTGCCAGCAGCCTGGGGGGACTAGGCGAG. Translation: CASSLGGLGE. The full CDR3 is CASSLGGLGEQYF.

This clone was picked up a small number of times. The read ends 3 residues shy of where the CDR3 ends; the end is completed using the germline J gene. The J gene is TRBJ2-1, the V gene TRBV18; no clear D gene. Germline V CDR1 and CDR2: KGHSH, LQKENI. The CDR3 sequence is 14 residues long. V lost 1 base to trimming and J lost 8 bases, with 12 bases between them. The CDR3 bases that were read are TGTGCCAGCTCACCACAAAACAGCCCTTATGAG. It codes for CASSPQNSPYE. The entire CDR3 is CASSPQNSPYEQFF.

This clone showed up just a few times. The DNA read from the CDR3 is TGTGCCAGCAGTGGGGGACAGGGAAGAATGTTCACTGAA. Translating it yields CASSGGQGRMFTE. The full CDR3 reads CASSGGQGRMFTEAFF. The chain recombines TRBV6-1 with TRBJ1-1, with 9 bases that match TRBD1. The read ends 3 residues early relative to the CDR3; the germline J gene fills the gap. The CDR3 has 16 residues. The ends lost 4 bases at V and 4 bases at J; junction bases unmatched: 10. Germline V CDR1 and CDR2: MNHNS, SASEGT.

This clone was picked up many times. The CDR3 end lies 3 residues beyond the end of the read and is filled in from the germline J gene. This chain joins TRBV19 and TRBJ1-5, with D uncertain. CDR3 length: 15 amino acids. V lost 3 bases, J lost 0 bases, and 9 bases lay in between. The V gene's germline CDR1 is LNHDA and CDR2 SQIVND (reference sequence). The covered CDR3 bases are TGTGCCAGTAGTATCCCCTATAATAGCAATCAGCCC. It is translated as CASSIPYNSNQP. The CDR3 as a whole reads CASSIPYNSNQPQHF.

The table lists this clone with a few counts. The sequence runs out 3 residues before the end of the CDR3; the remainder is reconstructed from the germline J gene. The chain uses TRBV5-1 and TRBJ2-5, with D tentatively TRBD1 (6 bases). V was clipped by 0 bases and J by 3 bases, with 9 bases between them. CDR1 is SGHRS, CDR2 YFSETQ, per germline. The CDR3 spans 14 residues. Incomplete CDR3 DNA: TGCGCCAGCAGCTTGGAGGGGGAGAAAGAGACC. The encoded protein is CASSLEGEKET. The full CDR3 reads CASSLEGEKETQYF.

This clone was counted many times. The read ends 3 residues early relative to the CDR3; the germline J gene fills the gap. The chain carries TRBV7-2 and TRBJ2-3; D not resolved. V was shortened by 0 bases and J by 5 bases, with 6 bases between the two germline ends. CDR3 length: 13 residues. Germline loops: CDR1 SGHTA, CDR2 FQGNSA. The CDR3 bases that were read are TGTGCCAGCAGCTTAGCCCAGCGAGATACG. Translating it yields CASSLAQRDT. The whole CDR3 region reads CASSLAQRDTQYF.

Concerning this clone: Compared with germline, one end of the junction differs, possibly owing to a read error. The CDR3 extends 3 residues past the end of the read, so its final part is completed from the germline J gene. This chain links TRBV7-9 with TRBJ1-2; unclear D gene. The CDR3 covers 13 residues. Looked up from germline, CDR1 is SEHNR and CDR2 is FQNEAQ (reference sequence). The CDR3 here is CSSSLVSDYGYTF. The covered CDR3 bases are TGTTCCAGCAGCCTAGTGTCAGACTATGGC.

This clone has a count of ten or more. Coverage ceases 3 residues before the CDR3 finishes, and the germline J gene fills in the end. The chain uses TRBV2 and TRBJ2-3, with 11 bases that match TRBD2. The CDR3 extends over 13 amino acids. The V gene's germline CDR1 is SNHLY and CDR2 FYNNEI. CDR3 DNA (partial): TGTGCCAGCGCCGGGACTAGCGGTGTCTCG. Its translation is CASAGTSGVS. In full, the CDR3 reads CASAGTSGVSQYF.

Comments on this clone: The read finishes 3 residues shy of the CDR3 end, and the germline J gene is used to complete it. This chain joins TRBV7-2 and TRBJ1-3, with TRBD1 identical over 8 bases. Unmatched junction bases numbered 4, after V lost 3 bases and J lost 3 bases. The germline gives CDR1 SGHTA, CDR2 FQGNSA. The CDR3 length is 15 residues. CDR3 residues: CASSFRTGYGNTIYF. The DNA read from the CDR3 is TGTGCCAGCAGCTTCCGGACAGGGTATGGAAACACC.

This clone was detected ten times or more. The read stops 3 residues short of the end of the CDR3; the missing end is completed from the germline J gene. The genes are TRBV28 and TRBJ1-2; 8 bases align to TRBD1. The germline CDR1 and CDR2 sequences are MDHEN and SYDVKM. This CDR3 has 14 residues. Partial CDR3 DNA: TGTGCCAGCAGTTTATCTAACAGGGGGGACGGC. Its protein is CASSLSNRGDG. The full CDR3 protein is CASSLSNRGDGYTF.

On this clone itself: The read gets to within 3 residues of the CDR3 end, and the germline J gene fills in the rest. The rearrangement joins TRBV7-2 to TRBJ1-3; 7 bases fit TRBD1. The CDR3 runs 14 residues. The ends lost 5 bases at V and 4 bases at J; junction bases unmatched: 5. The germline CDR1 and CDR2 sequences are SGHTA and FQGNSA. The CDR3 reads CASSPDRAGNTIYF. The DNA read from the CDR3 is TGTGCCAGCAGCCCCGACAGGGCGGGAAACACC.

This clone appeared many times. With the read ending 3 residues before the CDR3 end, the germline J gene is used to fill in that end. This chain connects TRBV5-1 to TRBJ2-1; maybe TRBD1 (6 bases). The germline V gene encodes CDR1 SGHRS and CDR2 YFSETQ. The CDR3 totals 15 residues. The ends were cut back, 2 bases at V and 0 bases at J, with 9 bases in the middle. Here the CDR3 reads CASSLKQGSYNEQFF. CDR3 DNA (partial): TGCGCCAGCAGCTTAAAACAGGGCTCCTACAATGAG.

This clone has only a few counts. The read terminates 3 residues before the CDR3 end, so the remaining end is supplied by the germline J gene. The rearrangement joins TRBV7-6 to TRBJ2-1; 13 bases are shared with TRBD2. Trimming removed 5 bases from V and 4 bases from J; junction bases left unmatched: 8. The CDR3 is made up of 17 amino acids. In germline, CDR1 is SGHVS, CDR2 FNYEAQ. The CDR3 sequence: CASSRRTSGGQYNEQFF. The covered CDR3 bases are TGTGCCAGCAGCCGAAGGACTAGCGGGGGACAATACAATGAG. The full variable domain, its missing parts supplied by reference TRBV7-6 and TRBJ2-1, is GAGVSQSPRYKVTKRGQDVALRCDPISGHVSLYWYRQALGQGPEFLTYFNYEAQQDKSGLPNDRFSAERPEGSISTLTIQRTEQRDSAMYRCASSRRTSGGQYNEQFFGPGTRLTVL.

There are many counts of this clone. The read falls 3 residues short of the CDR3 end, and the missing part is taken from the germline J gene. The J gene is TRBJ1-1, the V gene TRBV2; TRBD1 might be the D (6 bases). Trimming left V 4 bases short and J 7 bases short, with 13 bases between. The V gene's germline CDR1 is SNHLY and CDR2 FYNNEI. This CDR3 region has 13 residues. The DNA read from the CDR3 is TGTGCCAGCAGTGTGTCCGTACAGGGTGAA. Protein sequence: CASSVSVQGE. The CDR3 in its entirety is CASSVSVQGEAFF. The whole variable domain, remainder taken from reference TRBV2 and TRBJ1-1, is EPEVTQTPSHQVTQMGQEVILRCVPISNHLYFYWYRQILGQKVEFLVSFYNNEISEKSEIFDDQFSVERPDGSNFTLKIRSTKLEDSAMYFCASSVSVQGEAFFGQGTRLTVV.

To note about this clone: The read finishes 3 residues shy of the CDR3 end, and the germline J gene is used to complete it. V gene TRBV18 combines with J gene TRBJ2-5; no firm D call. The CDR3 is 16 residues long. Trimming stripped 8 bases from V and 1 base from J, with 20 bases between. From germline, CDR1 is KGHSH and CDR2 LQKENI. CDR3 sequence: CASPARDGRVQETQYF. The sequenced part of the CDR3 DNA is TGTGCCAGCCCCGCCCGAGACGGAAGGGTCCAAGAGACC.

There are many counts of this clone. The observed sequence ends 3 residues before the CDR3 terminus, with the missing tail filled in from the germline J gene. The chain links TRBV20-1 to TRBJ2-5; tentatively, D is TRBD2 (6 bases). Germline CDR1 DFQATT, CDR2 SNEGSKA (reference sequence). CDR3 length: 16 amino acids. V was cut by 0 bases and J by 2 bases, with 16 bases left in between. The DNA read from the CDR3 is TGCAGTGCTAGAGATGGGGTAGCGGACTATCAAGAGACC. It specifies CSARDGVADYQET. The whole CDR3 sequence is CSARDGVADYQETQYF.

This chain's CDR3 is CAWGGVGNTEAFF. CDR3 bases read: TGTGCCTGGGGAGGGGTGGGGAACACTGAA. The gene calls are TRBV30 and TRBJ1-1, with a possible D match to TRBD1 (5 bases). The missing CDR3 end, 3 residues past where the read stops, is filled in from the germline J gene. The CDR3 totals 13 residues. V lost 5 bases and J 1 base, leaving 11 bases between the germline ends. CDR1 GTSNPN and CDR2 SVGIG come from the germline V gene (reference sequence).

This clone was detected ten times or more. The read gets to within 3 residues of the CDR3 end, and the germline J gene fills in the rest. V and J are TRBV5-1 and TRBJ1-4, with TRBD1 as a possible D gene (5 bases). Germline V CDR1 and CDR2: SGHRS, YFSETQ. The germline V and J ends were trimmed by 4 bases and 2 bases, with 9 bases remaining between them. CDR3 length: 14 amino acids. The CDR3 bases that were read are TGCGCCAGCAGCCTTGACAGCACTAATGAAAAA. Amino acids: CASSLDSTNEK. The full CDR3 protein is CASSLDSTNEKLFF.

In its sample, this clone was seen a few times. The sequenced fragment ends 3 residues before the CDR3 boundary, so the rest is inferred from the germline J gene. The chain employs TRBV19 and TRBJ2-7; possible D gene TRBD2, 7 bases. V was trimmed by 5 bases and J by 2 bases, leaving 16 bases between them. This CDR3 contains 15 residues. Germline V CDR1 and CDR2: LNHDA, SQIVND (reference sequence). The CDR3 sequence: CASSGGGNGAYEQYF. The sequenced CDR3 bases are TGTGCCAGTAGTGGGGGGGGCAACGGGGCCTACGAG. The whole variable domain, remainder taken from reference TRBV19 and TRBJ2-7, is DGGITQSPKYLFRKEGQNVTLSCEQNLNHDAMYWYRQDPGQGLRLIYYSQIVNDFQKGDIAEGYSVSREKKESFPLTVTSAQKNPTAFYLCASSGGGNGAYEQYFGPGTRLTVT.

A note on this clone: With the read ending 3 residues before the CDR3 end, the germline J gene is used to fill in that end. The V gene is TRBV30, the J gene TRBJ1-3; D not certain. CDR1 and CDR2 from the germline V gene are GTSNPN and SVGIG (reference sequence). This CDR3 comprises 15 residues. Trimming removed 3 bases at V and 5 bases at J, with 17 bases between. CDR3 in amino acids: CAWSIGPPTRNTIYF. The DNA read from the CDR3 is TGTGCCTGGAGCATAGGGCCCCCGACAAGAAACACC.

This clone has ten or more counts. The read stops 3 residues short of the end of the CDR3; the missing end is completed from the germline J gene. The chain carries TRBV29-1 and TRBJ1-1; D is unclear. This CDR3 is built from 14 residues. From germline, CDR1 is SQVTM and CDR2 ANQGSEA. The ends were cut back, 7 bases at V and 0 bases at J, with 15 bases in the middle. The sequenced CDR3 bases are TGCAGCGCGAGGCGGCAGACCTTGAACACTGAA. This sequence encodes CSARRQTLNTE. The CDR3 reads in full as CSARRQTLNTEAFF.

This clone was seen repeatedly, ten times or more. The CDR3 end lies 3 residues beyond the end of the read and is filled in from the germline J gene. The chain uses TRBV7-6 and TRBJ1-1, with a weak D call TRBD1 (5 bases). This CDR3 region has 15 residues. The V gene's germline CDR1 is SGHVS and CDR2 FNYEAQ. The germline V and J ends were trimmed by 3 bases and 0 bases, with 11 bases remaining between them. The covered CDR3 bases are TGTGCCAGCAGCTTGGGGGGAGATCTGAACACTGAA. It specifies CASSLGGDLNTE. The entire CDR3 sequence reads CASSLGGDLNTEAFF.

This clone has a handful of counts. The CDR3 end is not reached by the read, which stops 3 residues before it; the germline J gene fills it in. The chain is built from TRBV18 and TRBJ1-2; D unclear. The CDR3 totals 14 residues. Per the germline V gene, CDR1 is KGHSH and CDR2 is LQKENI. CDR3 DNA, as far as it was read: TGTGCCAGCTCACATGGGGATCGCCCTAGCGGC. Protein: CASSHGDRPSG. The whole CDR3 sequence is CASSHGDRPSGYTF.

This clone was picked up many times. The read ends 3 residues before the CDR3 terminus; that terminus is restored from the germline J gene. V and J are TRBV11-2 and TRBJ2-3, with TRBD1 matching over 8 bases. The V gene's germline CDR1 is SGHAT and CDR2 FQNNGV. The CDR3 loop spans 13 amino acids. After removal of 5 bases from V and 4 bases from J, the junction contained 2 bases not matched to a gene. The CDR3 here is CASSPTGADTQYF. Partial CDR3 DNA: TGTGCCAGCAGCCCGACAGGGGCAGATACG.

This clone was detected a few times. The read is 3 residues too short to cover the CDR3 end, so that end is filled in from the germline J gene. The chain is built from TRBV2 and TRBJ2-5; 13 bases line up with TRBD2. V gave up 8 bases and J gave up 3 bases; unmatched junction bases: 3. Germline V gives CDR1 SNHLY, CDR2 FYNNEI. The CDR3 loop spans 14 amino acids. Here the CDR3 reads CASFGLAGEETQYF. The CDR3 bases that were read are TGTGCCAGCTTCGGACTAGCGGGAGAAGAGACC.

This clone occurred a few times. The CDR3 end is not reached by the read, which stops 3 residues before it; the germline J gene fills it in. The chain has TRBV7-6 and TRBJ2-5; possible D gene TRBD2, 5 bases. The CDR3 spans 14 residues. Trimming left V 5 bases short and J 2 bases short, with 12 bases between. Germline CDR1 is SGHVS and CDR2 is FNYEAQ. CDR3 amino acids: CASSTWTVQETQYF. The DNA read from the CDR3 is TGTGCCAGCAGCACCTGGACTGTACAAGAGACC.

This clone was detected many times. Sequencing ends 3 residues short of the CDR3 end; the germline J gene provides the rest. The chain links TRBV5-1 to TRBJ2-3; TRBD2 matches 7 bases. The CDR3 is 15 residues long. Trimming removed 6 bases from V and 7 bases from J; junction bases left unmatched: 14. The germline V gene has CDR1 SGHRS and CDR2 YFSETQ. The part of the CDR3 DNA that was read is TGCGCCAGCACGGACCCTAGGCGGGGGTTCCATACG. Amino acid sequence: CASTDPRRGFHT. The whole CDR3 protein is CASTDPRRGFHTQYF.

There are many counts of this clone. Read data end 3 residues before the CDR3 end; the end is taken from the germline J gene. The rearrangement uses TRBV6-1 and TRBJ2-3; 11 positions agree with TRBD2. The CDR3 runs 17 residues. Germline V gene sequence: CDR1 MNHNS, CDR2 SASEGT. J lost 7 bases, V lost 2 bases, and 11 bases had no gene match. This CDR3 is CASSEQPRLAGGYTQYF. The sequenced part of the CDR3 DNA is TGTGCCAGCAGTGAACAACCTCGTCTAGCGGGGGGCTATACG.